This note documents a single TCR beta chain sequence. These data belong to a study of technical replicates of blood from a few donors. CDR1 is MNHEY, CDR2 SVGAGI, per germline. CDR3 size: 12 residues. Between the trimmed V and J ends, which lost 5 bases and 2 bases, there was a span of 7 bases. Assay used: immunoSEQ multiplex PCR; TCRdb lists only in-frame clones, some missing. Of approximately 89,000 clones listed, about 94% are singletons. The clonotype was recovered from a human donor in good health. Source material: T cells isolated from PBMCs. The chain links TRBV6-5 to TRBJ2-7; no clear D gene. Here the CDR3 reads CASSPSPYEQYF. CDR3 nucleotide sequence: TGTGCCAGCAGTCCCAGTCCCTACGAGCAGTACTTC.